The 5 T cell receptor beta chains listed next were all sequenced from one sample in a study of cytomegalovirus exposure and HLA in healthy donors. The PCR ran on 60 Vbeta and 13 Jbeta primers. TCRdb keeps only in-frame clones here, not all; method: immunoSEQ multiplex PCR. The sample holds about 130,000 clones, around 68% seen once. Material: PBMCs. The receptors come from a man in his forties in good health and CMV-seropositive.

The chain recombines TRBV7-8 with TRBJ2-1, with 9 bases lining up with TRBD1. Germline V CDR1 and CDR2: SGHVS, FQNEAQ. The CDR3 totals 14 residues. With 5 bases clipped from V and 5 bases from J, the junction kept 4 bases outside the gene matches. The CDR3: CASSLQGADNEQFF. Written as DNA, the CDR3 is TGTGCCAGCAGCCTACAGGGGGCGGACAATGAGCAGTTCTTC.

This clone was picked up a small number of times. The chain recombines TRBV11-2 with TRBJ1-3; D ambiguous. This CDR3 is built from 14 residues. Germline V gene sequence: CDR1 SGHAT, CDR2 FQNNGV. V shed 4 bases and J shed 4 bases, with 11 bases lying between them. CDR3 coding DNA: TGTGCCAGCAGCTCCCTGGCGGGGGGAAACACCATATATTTT. Translated: CASSSLAGGNTIYF.

The chain is built from TRBV6-1 and TRBJ2-7, with 10 positions matching TRBD1. This CDR3 is 13 amino acids long. Unmatched junction bases numbered 5, after V lost 6 bases and J lost 6 bases. Germline assignment: CDR1 MNHNS and CDR2 SASEGT. CDR3 residues: CASRWTGGFEQYF. CDR3 in DNA: TGTGCCAGCAGATGGACAGGGGGATTCGAGCAGTACTTC.

The chain joins TRBV7-2 to TRBJ1-5; TRBD1 might be the D (6 bases). V lost 4 bases and J lost 5, with 9 bases in between. The CDR3 totals 13 residues. Germline lookup yields CDR1 SGHTA and CDR2 FQGNSA. The CDR3 region is CASSSGQYQPQHF. In DNA form, the CDR3 reads TGTGCCAGCAGCTCCGGACAGTATCAGCCCCAGCATTTT.

The J gene is TRBJ2-5, the V gene TRBV29-1; 7 bases map to TRBD1. The CDR3 is made up of 13 amino acids. With 4 bases clipped from V and 3 bases from J, the junction kept 5 bases outside the gene matches. Germline V gene sequence: CDR1 SQVTM, CDR2 ANQGSEA. The CDR3 DNA reads TGCAGCGTTGGGAGAGGGGGCGAAGAGACCCAGTACTTC. It yields the protein CSVGRGGEETQYF.